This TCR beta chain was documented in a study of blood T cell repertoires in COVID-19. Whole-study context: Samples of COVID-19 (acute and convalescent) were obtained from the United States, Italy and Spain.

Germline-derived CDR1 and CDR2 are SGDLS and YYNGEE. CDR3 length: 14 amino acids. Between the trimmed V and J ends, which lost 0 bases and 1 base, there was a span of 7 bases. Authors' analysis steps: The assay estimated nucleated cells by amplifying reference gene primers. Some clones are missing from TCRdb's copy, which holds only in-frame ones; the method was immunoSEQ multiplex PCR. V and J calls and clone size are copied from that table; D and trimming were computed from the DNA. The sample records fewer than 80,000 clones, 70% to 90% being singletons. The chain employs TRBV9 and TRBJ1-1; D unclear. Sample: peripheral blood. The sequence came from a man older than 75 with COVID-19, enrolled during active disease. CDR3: CASSVGVENTEAFF. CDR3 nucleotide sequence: TGTGCCAGCAGCGTAGGAGTCGAGAACACTGAAGCTTTCTTT.